The 9 T cell receptor beta chains below come from one sample, sequenced in a study of T cell responses to AZD1222 COVID-19 vaccine. The repertoire was sequenced with immunoSEQ multiplex PCR; TCRdb's copy has only in-frame clones and lacks some. The sample consists of about 110,000 clones, 90% of them appearing once. This specimen consisted of peripheral blood, obtained on day 0 of AZD1222 vaccination. These TCRs come from an adult in good health.

The chain uses TRBV5-1 and TRBJ2-1; 8 bases fit TRBD2. Germline assignment: CDR1 SGHRS and CDR2 YFSETQ. The length of the CDR3 is 14 residues. The V segment lost 1 base and the J segment 6 bases; nucleotides outside the gene matches: 3. The CDR3 here is CASSLYSGSNEQFF. The CDR3 DNA reads as TGCGCCAGCAGCTTGTACAGCGGGAGCAATGAGCAGTTCTTC.

The chain combines TRBV9 with TRBJ1-2; unclear D gene. This CDR3 region has 14 residues. The ends were cut back, 3 bases at V and 4 bases at J, with 13 bases in the middle. Germline V gene data show CDR1 as SGDLS and CDR2 as YYNGEE. CDR3 residues: CASSGDPEGYGYTF. CDR3 bases: TGTGCCAGCAGCGGGGATCCAGAAGGCTATGGCTACACCTTC.

The chain uses TRBV30 and TRBJ1-1; weak D call: TRBD1 (6 bases). Germline-derived CDR1 and CDR2 are GTSNPN and SVGIG (reference sequence). Trimming shortened V by 8 bases and J by 8 bases, and 15 bases separated the two germline ends. The CDR3 is 11 amino acids. CDR3 DNA: TGTGCCCAAAAGGGGGGCATCGAAGCTTTCTTT. Its protein is CAQKGGIEAFF.

The chain joins TRBV27 to TRBJ1-2; 8 bases align to TRBD1. The ends lost 5 bases at V and 2 bases at J; junction bases unmatched: 13. This CDR3 is built from 17 residues. Looked up from germline, CDR1 is MNHEY and CDR2 is SMNVEV (reference sequence). CDR3 amino acids: CASSPQSGRGLNYGYTF. CDR3 sequence (DNA): TGTGCCAGCAGTCCCCAAAGTGGCAGGGGGCTGAACTATGGCTACACCTTC.

This clone is a singleton in its sample. The chain carries TRBV7-6 and TRBJ1-6; maybe TRBD1 (5 bases). V lost 5 bases to trimming and J lost 10 bases, with 15 bases between them. CDR1 and CDR2 from the germline V gene are SGHVS and FNYEAQ. The CDR3 sequence is 14 residues long. The CDR3 DNA follows: TGTGCCAGCAGCGCGGACCTCGGGGGATCACCCCTCCACTTT. Its translation is CASSADLGGSPLHF.

This chain links TRBV7-3 with TRBJ2-2; D unclear. The germline V gene has CDR1 SGHTA and CDR2 FQGTGA. The length of the CDR3 is 14 residues. Trimming stripped 3 bases from V and 2 bases from J, with 7 bases between. The CDR3 loop is CASSFGSNTGELFF. CDR3 sequence (DNA): TGTGCCAGCAGCTTTGGCTCCAACACCGGGGAGCTGTTTTTT.

This sequence joins TRBV10-1 and TRBJ2-7; 8 bases agree with TRBD2. With V trimmed by 4 bases and J by 3 bases, 8 bases remained unmatched. The germline V gene encodes CDR1 WNHNN and CDR2 SYGVQD (reference sequence). The CDR3 sequence is 15 residues long. The CDR3 sequence: CASSVGTRNRYEQYF. CDR3 DNA: TGCGCCAGCAGTGTTGGGACTAGGAATCGCTACGAGCAGTACTTC.

The table lists this clone with a count of one. The chain links TRBV4-3 to TRBJ2-2, with 9 bases lining up with TRBD1. There are 17 residues in the CDR3. The ends lost 3 bases at V and 5 bases at J; junction bases unmatched: 10. Germline V lookup: CDR1 LGHNA, CDR2 YSLEER. The CDR3 coding sequence is TGCGCCAGCAGCCATTCTGGGGGACAGGGCCGGACCGGGGAGCTGTTTTTT. This encodes CASSHSGGQGRTGELFF.

V gene TRBV3-1 (or the pseudogene TRBV3-2) combines with J gene TRBJ2-3, with TRBD2 matching over 9 bases. Trimming removed 6 bases from V and 1 base from J; junction bases left unmatched: 2. From germline, CDR1 is LGHDT and CDR2 YNNKEL (reference sequence). The CDR3 contains 14 residues. CDR3 nucleotides: TGTGCCAGCAGTTTAGCGGGAGGCACAGATACGCAGTATTTT. It codes for CASSLAGGTDTQYF.